Sequencing of this T cell receptor (beta chain) was carried out in a study of T-cell memory formation after mild COVID-19. As for the study in general: The two donors had largely donor-specific TCR clusters. Findings and caveats of the study: Contracting CD4+ clones sat mainly in CM and EM; CD8+ in EMRA.

For this clonotype: Antigen specificity is unknown.

The CDR3 length is 14 residues. V was cut by 0 bases and J by 6 bases, with 12 bases left in between. Germline loops: CDR1 MGHDK, CDR2 SYGVNS. It was 5'RACE with constant-segment primers that produced the TCR alpha and TCR beta cDNA libraries, which carried sample barcodes and UMIs. TCRdb re-called the 5' RACE reads through MiXCR, storing one row per CDR3 protein. The table records over 50,000 distinct CDR3 sequences, around 9.7% of them present only once. The sample consisted of PBMCs or a T cell subset sorted from them (not recorded which). The clonotype originates from an adult woman who had mild COVID-19 (a few samples of this study predate the infection). Cell type and time point are not known. This chain connects TRBV25-1 to TRBJ2-7, with D uncertain. DNA for the CDR3: TGTGCCAGCAGTGAATATGCATTCACGGGCGAGCAGTACTTC. This encodes CASSEYAFTGEQYF.